Following are 7 T cell receptor beta chains from one sample sequenced in a study of identical twins (dated by TCRdb to 2016 to 2018). Receptor libraries were prepared by 5' RACE. The listed sequencing device is Illumina HiSeq 2000. TCRdb reran the public reads through fastp at Q25 and MiXCR, keeping productive beta chains. Each entry is one CDR3 protein sequence, shown with its most common DNA and genes. This sample lists some 250,000 distinct CDR3 sequences; about 6.7% were detected once. Together, the top ten hold 14% to 15% of the sample. The same data also contributed to another study, on T cells expressing NK-cell markers.

The sequenced sample consisted of CD8+ T cells sorted from blood. Source of these receptors: a woman under 30 in good health.

The chain recombines TRBV20-1 with TRBJ2-3; 11 bases align to TRBD2. The CDR3 consists of 16 residues. Losses at the gene ends were 1 base for V and 1 base for J; bases not matched to a gene: 4. Germline assignment: CDR1 DFQATT and CDR2 SNEGSKA (reference sequence). DNA for the CDR3: TGCAGTGCTAGAGTCCCACTAGCGGGAGGCACAGATACGCAGTATTTT. This codes for CSARVPLAGGTDTQYF.

This clonotype was recorded at least ten times. The chain is built from TRBV5-1 and TRBJ1-1, with 7 nucleotides matching TRBD1. Germline V lookup: CDR1 SGHRS, CDR2 YFSETQ. V gave up 4 bases and J gave up 3 bases; unmatched junction bases: 6. The CDR3 extends over 14 amino acids. DNA of the CDR3: TGCGCCAGCAGCCTACCAGGGGGTTACACTGAAGCTTTCTTT. Residues: CASSLPGGYTEAFF.

This clonotype was detected many times. V gene TRBV20-1 combines with J gene TRBJ2-7, with 8 bases lining up with TRBD1. After removal of 2 bases from V and 5 bases from J, the junction contained 5 bases not matched to a gene. The germline V gene encodes CDR1 DFQATT and CDR2 SNEGSKA (reference sequence). This CDR3 spans 13 amino acids. The CDR3 here is CSARPGQANEQYF. Written as DNA, the CDR3 is TGCAGTGCTAGACCGGGACAGGCGAACGAGCAGTACTTC.

The J gene is TRBJ2-3, the V gene TRBV20-1; 10 bases are a match to TRBD2. Germline CDR1 is DFQATT and CDR2 is SNEGSKA (reference sequence). Trimming cost V 0 bases and J 0 bases; bases outside gene matches: 6. This CDR3 spans 17 amino acids. In nucleotides, the CDR3 is TGCAGTGCTAGAGAGGGAGCGGGAGGGACTAGCACAGATACGCAGTATTTT. Translated: CSAREGAGGTSTDTQYF.

The chain couples TRBV5-1 to TRBJ2-2; the D call may be TRBD1 or TRBD2 (6 bases each). The CDR3 loop spans 18 amino acids. V was trimmed by 2 bases and J by 0 bases, leaving 17 bases between them. The germline CDR1 and CDR2 sequences are SGHRS and YFSETQ. The CDR3 sequence: CASSFFEGGSSNTGELFF. The CDR3 region has the DNA TGCGCCAGCAGCTTCTTTGAGGGGGGAAGTTCGAACACCGGGGAGCTGTTTTTT. The full variable domain, rest sourced from reference TRBV5-1 and TRBJ2-2, is KAGVTQTPRYLIKTRGQQVTLSCSPISGHRSVSWYQQTPGQGLQFLFEYFSETQRNKGNFPGRFSGRQFSNSRSEMNVSTLELGDSALYLCASSFFEGGSSNTGELFFGEGSRLTVL.

This clonotype was seen at least ten times. This chain connects TRBV7-9 to TRBJ2-3, with TRBD2 matching over 11 bases. Trimming removed 5 bases from V and 1 base from J; junction bases left unmatched: 5. CDR3 length equals 16 residues. From germline, CDR1 is SEHNR and CDR2 FQNEAQ (reference sequence). CDR3 in amino acids: CASSGRLAGRTDTQYF. The CDR3 DNA sequence: TGTGCCAGCAGCGGAAGACTAGCGGGGCGCACAGATACGCAGTATTTT. Full variable domain (remainder filled in from reference TRBV7-9 and TRBJ2-3): DTGVSQNPRHKITKRGQNVTFRCDPISEHNRLYWYRQTLGQGPEFLTYFQNEAQLEKSRLLSDRFSAERPKGSFSTLEIQRTEQGDSAMYLCASSGRLAGRTDTQYFGPGTRLTVL.

The chain recombines TRBV4-1 with TRBJ2-5; maybe TRBD1 (5 bases). V was clipped by 4 bases and J by 0 bases, with 6 bases between them. Germline V gene data show CDR1 as MGHRA and CDR2 as YSYEKL. This CDR3 has 13 amino acids. The CDR3 region has the DNA TGCGCCAGCAGCCCCAGGGACCAAGAGACCCAGTACTTC. It is translated as CASSPRDQETQYF.